This TCR beta chain was found in a study of T cell responses to AZD1222 COVID-19 vaccine. Germline V lookup: CDR1 MDHEN, CDR2 SYDVKM. This CDR3 comprises 15 residues. V was pared by 6 bases and J by 2 bases, with 7 bases of the junction left unmatched. Using immunoSEQ multiplex PCR, the repertoire was profiled, and TCRdb retains in-frame clones only, with some absent. The repertoire has roughly 140,000 clones, approximately 89% of them found once; the top ten carry 3% to 4%. Overall study findings and caveats: The sample set comprised mostly white British donors with more females, and clonal diversity was possibly underestimated. Repertoire sampling happened only post peak T cell response.

Remarks on this clone: The target antigen is unknown.

V usage is TRBV28 and J usage is TRBJ1-3; 7 bases align to TRBD1. The starting material was peripheral blood, obtained on day 0 of MenACWY control vaccination. The TCR comes from an adult in good health. The CDR3: CASSPAGGTGNTIYF. The CDR3 DNA reads as TGTGCCAGCAGCCCAGCAGGGGGTACTGGAAACACCATATATTTT.